Presented here are 3 T cell receptor beta chains from one specimen sequenced in a study of blood T cell repertoires in COVID-19 (TCRdb year 2020). Receptors were amplified or captured by the immunoSEQ multiplex PCR assay. Sourced from immuneACCESS, this table was stored by TCRdb with only in-frame sequences that have V and J called. A share of the clones is absent; for the studies checked, an unresolved V gene accounts for under half, and the remainder has no known explanation. This sample gives 130,000 to 150,000 clones in total; roughly 90% of them show up just once. The ten biggest clones cover about 2.1% of the sample. The sample comprised peripheral blood. The receptors shown here come from a human donor in a cohort sampled during active COVID-19.

A single count supports this clone. V usage is TRBV11-2 and J usage is TRBJ1-2, with 7 bases matching TRBD1. V dropped 0 bases and J dropped 2; count of bases not matched to a gene: 12. The CDR3 consists of 18 residues. Germline lookup yields CDR1 SGHAT and CDR2 FQNNGV. The CDR3 sequence is CASSLDTPDRAKNYGYTF. The CDR3, as DNA: TGTGCCAGCAGCTTAGATACCCCTGACAGGGCGAAAAACTATGGCTACACCTTC. The full variable domain, rest sourced from reference TRBV11-2 and TRBJ1-2, is EAGVAQSPRYKIIEKRQSVAFWCNPISGHATLYWYQQILGQGPKLLIQFQNNGVVDDSQLPKDRFSAERLKGVDSTLKIQPAKLEDSAVYLCASSLDTPDRAKNYGYTFGSGTRLTVV.

The chain joins TRBV3-1 (or the pseudogene TRBV3-2) to TRBJ1-1, with TRBD1 matching 7 bases. The CDR3 has 14 residues. Germline-derived CDR1 and CDR2 are LGHDT and YNNKEL (reference sequence). With 3 bases clipped from V and 2 bases from J, the junction kept 3 bases outside the gene matches. CDR3 bases: TGTGCCAGCAGCCACAACAGGGGTAACACTGAAGCTTTCTTT. This sequence encodes CASSHNRGNTEAFF.

The chain couples TRBV7-2 to TRBJ1-4; D is possibly TRBD1 (5 bases). Germline V gene lookup returns CDR1 SGHTA and CDR2 FQGNSA. Trimming shortened V by 2 bases and J by 9 bases, and 19 bases separated the two germline ends. The CDR3 covers 16 residues. Here the CDR3 reads CASSLFLGGTEQKLFF. The CDR3 DNA reads TGTGCCAGCAGCTTATTTCTCGGGGGAACAGAACAAAAACTGTTTTTT.